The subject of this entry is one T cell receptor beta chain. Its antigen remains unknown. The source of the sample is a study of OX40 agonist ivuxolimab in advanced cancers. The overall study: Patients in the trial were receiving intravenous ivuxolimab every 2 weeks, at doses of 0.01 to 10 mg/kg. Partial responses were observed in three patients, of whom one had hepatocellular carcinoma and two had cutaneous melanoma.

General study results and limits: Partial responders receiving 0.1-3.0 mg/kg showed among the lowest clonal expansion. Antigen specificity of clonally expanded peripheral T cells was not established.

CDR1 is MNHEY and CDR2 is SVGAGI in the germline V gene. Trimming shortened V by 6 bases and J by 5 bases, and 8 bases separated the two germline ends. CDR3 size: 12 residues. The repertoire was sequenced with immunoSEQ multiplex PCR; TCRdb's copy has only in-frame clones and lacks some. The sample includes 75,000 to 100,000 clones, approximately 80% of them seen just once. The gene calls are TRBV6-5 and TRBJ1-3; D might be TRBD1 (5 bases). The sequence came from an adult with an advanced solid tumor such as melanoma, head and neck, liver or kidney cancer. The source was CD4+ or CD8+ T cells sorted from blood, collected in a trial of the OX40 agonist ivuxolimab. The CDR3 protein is CASSQGRNTIYF. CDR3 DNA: TGTGCCAGCAGCCAGGGTCGAAACACCATATATTTT.